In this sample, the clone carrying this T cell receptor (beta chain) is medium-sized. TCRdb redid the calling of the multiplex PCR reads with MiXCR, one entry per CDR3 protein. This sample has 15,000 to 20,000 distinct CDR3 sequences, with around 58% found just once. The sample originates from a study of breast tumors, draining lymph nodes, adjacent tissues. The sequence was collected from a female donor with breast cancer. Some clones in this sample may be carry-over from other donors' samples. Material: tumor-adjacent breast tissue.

The CDR3 DNA sequence: TGTGCCAGCAGTGAAGGGATGGGAATCCAAGAGACCCAGTACTTC. Translation: CASSEGMGIQETQYF. The V gene is TRBV6-1, the J gene TRBJ2-5; D is unclear. The CDR3 consists of 15 residues. The germline gives CDR1 MNHNS, CDR2 SASEGT. V lost 1 base to trimming and J lost 1 base, with 10 bases between them.